A selection of T cell receptor beta chains follows, all from one sample in a study of T cells in Graves' hyperthyroidism and ophthalmopathy. MiXCR, run by TCRdb on the multiplex PCR reads, gives a single entry per CDR3 protein. In the table there are about 590,000 distinct CDR3 sequences, approximately 14% of which are singletons. The specimen sequenced was blood. These receptors all come from a woman aged 25-40 years with Graves' hyperthyroidism. CDR3s include the opening cysteine and the closing phenylalanine or tryptophan. The D gene is left open where the match is weak. Clone size is stated in some rows and not others, as once, few, many or a class when expanded.

TRBJ2-6	TRBV27	NA	TRBD1	CASSLGQGFGSSGANVLTF	TGTGCCAGCAGTCTCGGACAGGGGTTTGGGTCGTCCGGGGCCAACGTCCTGACTTTC
TRBJ1-2	TRBV14	once	NA	CASSQGRGAGYGYTF	TGTGCCAGCAGCCAAGGCAGGGGCGCGGGCTATGGCTACACCTTC
TRBJ1-4	TRBV5-1	many	NA	CASSFQGGGEKLFF	TGCGCCAGCAGCTTCCAGGGAGGAGGTGAAAAACTGTTTTTT
TRBJ2-1	TRBV5-1	few	TRBD2	CASQLAETYNEQFF	TGCGCCAGCCAACTAGCGGAGACCTACAATGAGCAGTTCTTC
TRBJ2-1	TRBV19	few	NA	CASSIETAHNEQFF	TGTGCCAGTAGTATAGAAACTGCCCACAATGAGCAGTTCTTC
TRBJ2-2	TRBV7-6	NA	TRBD2	CASSLGAGGPIAGELFF	TGTGCCAGCAGCTTAGGAGCGGGAGGGCCGATCGCCGGGGAGCTGTTTTTT
TRBJ1-1	TRBV27	NA	NA	CASSFLTDEAFF	TGTGCCAGCAGTTTCTTGACAGATGAAGCTTTCTTT
TRBJ2-7	TRBV6-2/TRBV6-3	many	TRBD2	CASRPAGDSYEQYF	TGTGCCAGCAGACCAGCGGGAGATTCGTACGAGCAGTACTTC
TRBJ2-3	TRBV2	many	NA	CASSDGARFTDTQYF	TGTGCCAGCAGTGACGGAGCCAGGTTCACAGATACGCAGTATTTT
TRBJ2-1	TRBV4-1	many	NA	CASSQETGNEQFF	TGCGCCAGCAGCCAAGAAACAGGGAATGAGCAGTTCTTC
TRBJ2-7	TRBV28	many	TRBD1	CASSSAGTGVYEQYF	TGTGCCAGCAGCTCCGCCGGGACAGGAGTTTACGAGCAGTACTTC
TRBJ1-4	TRBV2	few	NA	CASRLTGAVNEKLFF	TGTGCCAGCAGGCTCACAGGAGCAGTTAATGAAAAACTGTTTTTT
TRBJ1-2	TRBV2	many	TRBD1	CASSNAGTGAYGYTF	TGTGCCAGCAGTAACGCCGGGACAGGGGCCTATGGCTACACCTTC
TRBJ1-6	TRBV6-1	many	TRBD1	CASSKGQGASPLHF	TGTGCCAGCAGTAAGGGACAGGGCGCTTCACCCCTCCACTTT
TRBJ1-5	TRBV6-1	many	NA	CASTVRTYRQPQHF	TGTGCCAGCACCGTAAGGACGTACCGACAGCCCCAGCATTTT
TRBJ2-7	TRBV5-1	many	TRBD2	CASSWGETSGDEQYF	TGCGCCAGCAGCTGGGGAGAGACCAGCGGGGACGAGCAGTACTTC
TRBJ2-1	TRBV19	NA	TRBD1	CASMSGQGVGEQFF	TGTGCCAGTATGTCCGGACAGGGGGTCGGGGAGCAGTTCTTC
TRBJ2-7	TRBV3-1	many	NA	CASSQDPVTVTYEQYF	TGTGCCAGCAGCCAAGACCCTGTAACTGTTACCTACGAGCAGTACTTC
TRBJ1-1	TRBV9	few	TRBD1	CASSLEQGLYTEAFF	TGTGCCAGCAGCTTAGAACAGGGGTTGTACACTGAAGCTTTCTTT
TRBJ2-7	TRBV7-9	many	TRBD2	CASSFGLSGSPLSSYEQYF	TGTGCCAGCAGCTTCGGTCTTAGCGGGAGCCCCCTGAGCTCCTACGAGCAGTACTTC
TRBJ1-5	TRBV28	many	NA	CASSLFFSTGSLSAVHF	TGTGCCAGCAGTTTATTCTTCTCGACAGGTTCTCTGTCAGCCGTGCATTTT
TRBJ2-7	TRBV28	NA	TRBD2	CAGGTSGRPPYEQYF	TGTGCCGGCGGGACTAGCGGGAGGCCGCCCTACGAGCAGTACTTC
TRBJ1-5	TRBV12-3/TRBV12-4	many	NA	CASSFNWVGGNQPQHF	TGTGCCAGCAGTTTTAATTGGGTAGGCGGCAATCAGCCCCAGCATTTT
TRBJ1-5	TRBV7-2	many	NA	CASSAGANQPQHF	TGTGCCAGCAGCGCAGGGGCAAATCAGCCCCAGCATTTT
TRBJ2-1	TRBV13	many	NA	CASSFMSGYNEQFF	TGTGCCAGCAGCTTCATGAGCGGCTACAATGAGCAGTTCTTC
TRBJ2-7	TRBV6-1	NA	NA	CASSNLLYEQYF	TGTGCCAGCTCCAATCTTCTCTACGAGCAGTACTTC
TRBJ1-2	TRBV15	NA	TRBD1	CATSRGRGLGGYTF	TGTGCCACCAGCAGAGGCAGGGGGCTGGGGGGCTACACCTTC
TRBJ2-1	TRBV12-3/TRBV12-4	NA	NA	CASSAPGNEQFF	TGTGCCAGCAGTGCTCCGGGGAATGAGCAGTTCTTC
TRBJ2-1	TRBV6-5	NA	NA	CASSYSAQGPYNEQFF	TGTGCCAGCAGTTACTCCGCACAGGGACCATACAATGAGCAGTTCTTC
TRBJ1-2	TRBV5-6	NA	NA	CASSSEEGYTF	TGTGCCAGCAGCTCCGAGGAAGGCTACACCTTC
TRBJ2-7	TRBV4-1	many	TRBD2	CASSQTLAGTYEQYF	TGCGCCAGCAGCCAAACGCTAGCGGGAACCTACGAGCAGTACTTC
TRBJ2-1	TRBV5-5	many	TRBD1	CASSRGQGISYNEQFF	TGTGCCAGCAGCCGGGGACAGGGGATCTCCTACAATGAGCAGTTCTTC
TRBJ1-5	TRBV5-4	NA	TRBD1	CASSRRGTGENQPQHF	TGTGCCAGCAGCCGAAGAGGGACAGGGGAAAATCAGCCCCAGCATTTT
TRBJ1-1	TRBV3-1	NA	NA	CASSSRQENTEAFF	TGTGCCAGCAGCTCACGACAGGAGAACACTGAAGCTTTCTTT
TRBJ1-3	TRBV7-2	NA	NA	CASSLSGDTIYF	TGTGCCAGCAGCTTATCAGGGGACACCATATATTTT
TRBJ2-1	TRBV10-3	many	TRBD2	CAISESPAGANNEQFF	TGTGCCATCAGTGAGTCGCCGGCGGGAGCCAACAATGAGCAGTTCTTC
TRBJ2-2	TRBV6-1	many	TRBD2	CASSPFLAGGTYANTGELFF	TGTGCCAGCAGTCCCTTTTTAGCGGGAGGCACTTACGCGAACACCGGGGAGCTGTTTTTT
TRBJ2-7	TRBV5-6	few	TRBD1	CASSWRAGTGGTNEQYF	TGTGCCAGCAGCTGGCGGGCCGGGACAGGGGGGACTAACGAGCAGTACTTC
TRBJ2-5	TRBV9	many	NA	CASSVGVGETQYF	TGTGCCAGCAGCGTAGGGGTCGGGGAGACCCAGTACTTC